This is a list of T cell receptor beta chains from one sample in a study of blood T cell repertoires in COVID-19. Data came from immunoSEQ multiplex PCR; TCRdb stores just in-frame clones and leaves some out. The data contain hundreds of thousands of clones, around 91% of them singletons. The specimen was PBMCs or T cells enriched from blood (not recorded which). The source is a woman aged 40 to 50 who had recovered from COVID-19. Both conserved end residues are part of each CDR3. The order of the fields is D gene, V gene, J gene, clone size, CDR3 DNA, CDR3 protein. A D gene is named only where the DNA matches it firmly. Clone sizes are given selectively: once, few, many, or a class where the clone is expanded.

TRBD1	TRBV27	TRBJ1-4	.	TGTGCCAGCAGTTCCGGGACAGGGAGAGCAGAAAAACTGTTTTTT	CASSSGTGRAEKLFF
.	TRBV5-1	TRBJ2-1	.	TGCGCCAGCAGCTGGCGGTCTAACAATGAGCAGTTCTTC	CASSWRSNNEQFF
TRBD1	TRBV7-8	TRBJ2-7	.	TGTGCCAGCAGCTTCTCCGTACAGGGGGCCCCCTACGAGCAGTACTTC	CASSFSVQGAPYEQYF
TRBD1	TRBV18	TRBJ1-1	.	TGTGCCAGCTCACTCGGGGACAGGGATGAAGCTTTCTTT	CASSLGDRDEAFF
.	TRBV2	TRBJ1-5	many	TGTGCCAGCAGTGACTCCCCAGGGGATCGTCAGCCCCAGCATTTT	CASSDSPGDRQPQHF
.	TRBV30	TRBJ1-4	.	TGTGCCTGGAGCAGGCGAACTAATGAAAAACTGTTTTTT	CAWSRRTNEKLFF
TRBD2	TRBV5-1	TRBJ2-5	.	TGCGCCAGCAAGCGTACTAGCGGGGACGAGACCCAGTACTTC	CASKRTSGDETQYF
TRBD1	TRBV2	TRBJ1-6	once	TGTGCCAGCAGCCCCCTTCTGACAGGGCCACCCCTCCACTTT	CASSPLLTGPPLHF
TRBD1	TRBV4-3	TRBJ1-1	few	TGCGCCAGCAGCCAAGCCTCTTCGACAGGGACGAATGCTGAAGCTTTCTTT	CASSQASSTGTNAEAFF
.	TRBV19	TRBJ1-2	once	TGTGCCAGTAGTATACCGGGACCCTCCGGAGGGGCCTACACCTTC	CASSIPGPSGGAYTF
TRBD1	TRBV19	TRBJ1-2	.	TGTGCCAGTAGTCCTCGGGACAGGCTTTATGGCTACACCTTC	CASSPRDRLYGYTF
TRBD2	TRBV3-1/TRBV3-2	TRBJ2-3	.	TGTGCCAGCAGCCAAGATTACGATAGCGGGGGCACAGATACGCAGTATTTT	CASSQDYDSGGTDTQYF
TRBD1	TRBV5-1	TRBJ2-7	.	TGCGCCAGCAGCCCTGGGACAGGGTATCCCTACGAGCAGTACTTC	CASSPGTGYPYEQYF
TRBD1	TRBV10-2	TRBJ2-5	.	TGCGCCAGCAGTGAGTCAGTAGGGGGCGCAGAGACCCAGTACTTC	CASSESVGGAETQYF
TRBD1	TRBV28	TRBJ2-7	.	TGTGCCAGCAGTTTTGTAGGACAGGAATACGAGCAGTACTTC	CASSFVGQEYEQYF
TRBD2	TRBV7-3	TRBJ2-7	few	TGTGCCAGCAGCTTAACTAGCGGGCACGAGCAGTACTTC	CASSLTSGHEQYF
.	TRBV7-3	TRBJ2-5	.	TGTGCCAGCAGCTTAAGTGTCACGGGGACCCAGTACTTC	CASSLSVTGTQYF
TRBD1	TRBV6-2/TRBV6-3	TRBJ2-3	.	TGTGCCAGCAGTTTCGGGACAGGGAGGGGGATAGATACGCAGTATTTT	CASSFGTGRGIDTQYF
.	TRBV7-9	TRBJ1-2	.	TGTGCCAGCAGCGGACCAGGGGCCCTTGCATATGGCTACACCTTC	CASSGPGALAYGYTF
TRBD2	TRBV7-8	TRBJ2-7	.	TGTGCCAGCAGCTTGGGCAGGGAGGGCGAGCAGTACTTC	CASSLGREGEQYF
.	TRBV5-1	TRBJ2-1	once	TGCGCCAGCAGCCTCGCCCCCGGTGAGCAGTTCTTC	CASSLAPGEQFF
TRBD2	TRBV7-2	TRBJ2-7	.	TGTGCCAGCAGCCAGGGACTAGCGGTTACCTACGAGCAGTACTTC	CASSQGLAVTYEQYF
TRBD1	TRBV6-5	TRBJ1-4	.	TGTGCCAGCAGTCTGACAGGGTTTAATGAAAAACTGTTTTTT	CASSLTGFNEKLFF
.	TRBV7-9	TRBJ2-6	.	TGTGCCAGCAGGGCCCTCTCTGGGGCCAACGTCCTGACTTTC	CASRALSGANVLTF
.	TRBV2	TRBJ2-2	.	TGTGCCAGCAGTGACGGCGGAGCCGGGGAGCTGTTTTTT	CASSDGGAGELFF
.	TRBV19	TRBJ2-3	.	TGTGCCAGTAGTATCTCTGTCGGGACAGATACGCAGTATTTT	CASSISVGTDTQYF
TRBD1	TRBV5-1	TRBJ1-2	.	TGCGCCAGCAGCACCGCGACAGGGTACTATGGCTACACCTTC	CASSTATGYYGYTF